This T cell receptor (beta chain) was recorded in a study of T cells in Graves' hyperthyroidism and ophthalmopathy. Amplification of TCR beta CDR3 regions was performed using RNA transcripts as template. In the first-round RT-PCR of the TCR CDR3, the HTBI primer set was used. TCRdb recomputed calls from the multiplex PCR reads with MiXCR, one row per CDR3 protein. The sample includes 640,000 or so distinct CDR3 sequences, around 15% of them seen just once. The germline CDR1 and CDR2 sequences are SGHRS and YFSETQ. This CDR3 region has 14 residues. V lost 0 bases and J lost 11, with 12 bases in between.

The origin of this receptor is a woman between 35 and 50 years old with Graves' ophthalmopathy. The rearrangement links TRBV5-1 to TRBJ1-6, with D possibly TRBD1 on 6 matching bases. The sample consisted of blood. CDR3 in DNA: TGCGCCAGCAGCTTGGGACAGGAGGAGGCACCCCTCCACTTT. It translates to CASSLGQEEAPLHF.